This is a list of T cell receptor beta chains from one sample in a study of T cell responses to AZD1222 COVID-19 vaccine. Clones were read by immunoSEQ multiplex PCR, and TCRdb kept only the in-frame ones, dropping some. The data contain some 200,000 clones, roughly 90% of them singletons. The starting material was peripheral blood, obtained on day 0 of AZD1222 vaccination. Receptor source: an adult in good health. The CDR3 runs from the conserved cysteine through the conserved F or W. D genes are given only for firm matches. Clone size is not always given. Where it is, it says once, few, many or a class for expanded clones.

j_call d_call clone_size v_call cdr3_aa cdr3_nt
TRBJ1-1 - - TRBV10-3 CATTIGGAPNTEAFF TGTGCCACGACTATCGGGGGGGCGCCGAACACTGAAGCTTTCTTT
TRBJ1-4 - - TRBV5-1 CASSLGGGNEKLFF TGCGCCAGCAGCTTGGGTGGGGGGAATGAAAAACTGTTTTTT
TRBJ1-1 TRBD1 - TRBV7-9 CASSATGGGRNTEAFF TGTGCCAGCAGCGCGACAGGGGGAGGCAGGAACACTGAAGCTTTCTTT
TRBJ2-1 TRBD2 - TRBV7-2 CASSPSGAAYREQFF TGTGCCAGCAGCCCCAGCGGGGCCGCGTACAGGGAGCAGTTCTTC
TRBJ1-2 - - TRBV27 CASSLGLSSNYGYTF TGTGCCAGCAGTTTAGGTCTAAGCAGTAACTATGGCTACACCTTC
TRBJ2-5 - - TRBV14 CASSQERGFGETQYF TGTGCCAGCAGCCAAGAACGAGGGTTTGGAGAGACCCAGTACTTC
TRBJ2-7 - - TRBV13 CASSLLSGLEQYF TGTGCCAGCAGCTTATTGTCCGGGCTCGAGCAGTACTTC
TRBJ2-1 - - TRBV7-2 CASSPQSPHEQFF TGTGCCAGCAGCCCACAGAGCCCACATGAGCAGTTCTTC
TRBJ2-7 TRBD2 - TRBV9 CATSEGPGGLEQYF TGTGCCACCTCCGAGGGGCCGGGAGGGCTCGAGCAGTACTTC
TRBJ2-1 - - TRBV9 CASSVVTVSSYNEQFF TGTGCCAGCAGCGTAGTGACGGTAAGCTCCTACAATGAGCAGTTCTTC
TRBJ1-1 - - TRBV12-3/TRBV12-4 CASSLARVAAFF TGTGCCAGCAGTTTAGCGCGGGTAGCAGCTTTCTTT
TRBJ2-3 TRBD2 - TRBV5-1 CASSPPVSGETDTQYF TGCGCCAGCAGCCCGCCGGTTAGCGGGGAGACAGATACGCAGTATTTT
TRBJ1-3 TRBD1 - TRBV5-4 CANTTGPISGNTIYF TGTGCCAACACGACAGGGCCGATCTCTGGAAACACCATATATTTT
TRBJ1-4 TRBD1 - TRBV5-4 CASSSRTGGVEKLFF TGTGCCAGCAGCTCCAGGACAGGGGGGGTTGAAAAACTGTTTTTT
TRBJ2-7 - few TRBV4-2 CASSQDPGSSYEQYF TGTGCCAGCAGCCAAGATCCAGGGTCTTCCTACGAGCAGTACTTC
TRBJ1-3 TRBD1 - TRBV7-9 CASRPDRGPGNTIYF TGTGCCAGCAGGCCAGACAGGGGGCCTGGAAACACCATATATTTT
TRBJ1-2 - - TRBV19 CASSRQPNYGYTF TGTGCCAGTAGTAGACAGCCTAACTATGGCTACACCTTC
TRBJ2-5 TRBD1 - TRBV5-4 CASSLRTGGIETQYF TGTGCCAGCAGCTTACGGACAGGGGGAATAGAGACCCAGTACTTC
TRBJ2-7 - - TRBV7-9 CASSLDKFEQYF TGTGCCAGCAGCTTAGACAAGTTCGAGCAGTACTTC
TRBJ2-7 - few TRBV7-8 CASSPLTGEGAGQYF TGTGCCAGCAGCCCTCTGACAGGGGAGGGTGCTGGTCAGTACTTC
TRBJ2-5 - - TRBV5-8 CASSLTAIRETQYF TGTGCCAGCAGCTTGACGGCGATAAGGGAGACCCAGTACTTC
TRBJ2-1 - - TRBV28 CASSLTRDQINEQFF TGTGCCAGCAGTTTAACGCGGGATCAGATCAATGAGCAGTTCTTC
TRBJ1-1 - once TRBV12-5 CASGLVGSTEAFF TGTGCTAGTGGTTTGGTGGGTAGCACTGAAGCTTTCTTT
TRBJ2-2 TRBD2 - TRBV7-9 CASSLPPGLAGENTGELFF TGTGCCAGCAGCCTTCCTCCGGGACTAGCGGGAGAAAACACCGGGGAGCTGTTTTTT
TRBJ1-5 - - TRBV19 CASSPQGGSQPQHF TGTGCCAGTAGTCCCCAGGGAGGGAGCCAGCCCCAGCATTTT
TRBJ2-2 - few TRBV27 CASSILSRGVRAGELFF TGTGCCAGCAGTATCCTCTCTCGGGGAGTAAGAGCCGGGGAGCTGTTTTTT
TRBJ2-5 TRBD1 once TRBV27 CASSFRTGRETQYF TGTGCCAGCAGTTTTAGGACAGGTAGAGAGACCCAGTACTTC
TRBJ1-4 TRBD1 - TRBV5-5 CASSLATGGSTEKLFF TGTGCCAGCAGCTTGGCCACAGGGGGGAGCACTGAAAAACTGTTTTTT
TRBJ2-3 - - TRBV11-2 CASSLDPGLETDTQYF TGTGCCAGCAGCTTAGACCCGGGACTGGAAACAGATACGCAGTATTTT
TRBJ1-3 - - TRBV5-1 CASSLGASGNSGNTIYF TGCGCCAGCAGCTTGGGAGCCTCAGGCAACTCTGGAAACACCATATATTTT
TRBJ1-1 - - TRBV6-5 CASSYGGNTEAFF TGTGCCAGCAGTTACGGGGGGAACACTGAAGCTTTCTTT
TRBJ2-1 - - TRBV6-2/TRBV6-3 CASSGRTGEQFF TGTGCCAGCAGTGGCCGTACGGGTGAGCAGTTCTTC
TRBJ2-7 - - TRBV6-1 CASSEGGHSYEQYF TGTGCCAGCAGTGAGGGAGGTCACTCCTACGAGCAGTACTTC
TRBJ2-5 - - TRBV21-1 CASREVAGGREETQYF TGTGCCAGCAGAGAAGTGGCGGGGGGACGCGAAGAGACCCAGTACTTC